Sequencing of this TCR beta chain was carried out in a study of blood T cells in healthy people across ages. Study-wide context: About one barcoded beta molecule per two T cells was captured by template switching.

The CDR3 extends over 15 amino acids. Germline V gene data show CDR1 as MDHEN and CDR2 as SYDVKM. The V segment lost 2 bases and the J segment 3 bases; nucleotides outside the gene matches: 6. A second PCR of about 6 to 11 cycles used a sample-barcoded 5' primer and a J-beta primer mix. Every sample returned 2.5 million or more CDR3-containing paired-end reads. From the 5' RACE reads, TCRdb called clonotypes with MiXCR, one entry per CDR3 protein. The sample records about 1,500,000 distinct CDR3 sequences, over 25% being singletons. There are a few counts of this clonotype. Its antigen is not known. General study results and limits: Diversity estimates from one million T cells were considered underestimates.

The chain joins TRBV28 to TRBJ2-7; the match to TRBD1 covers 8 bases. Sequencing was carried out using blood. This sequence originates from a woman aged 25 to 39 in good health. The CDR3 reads CASSLQGAGFYEQYF. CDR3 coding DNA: TGTGCCAGCAGTTTACAGGGGGCAGGGTTCTACGAGCAGTACTTC.